Listed here are 27 T cell receptor beta chains from one sample, sequenced in a study of vaccination and CD4 T cells after COVID-19. The treatment was: approximately 9-day PBMC culture with coronavirus spike peptide pools or control peptides (ViraFEST assay). Pre-COVID-19 pandemic sampling (2011-2018) yielded the unexposed donor's CD4+ T cells. The Oncomine TCR Beta short-read assay sequenced DNA from cultured CD4+ T cells. Using its own MiXCR run on the PCR reads, TCRdb lists one record per CDR3 protein. This sample yields about 4,600 distinct CDR3 sequences, of which 58% are seen a single time; 40% belongs to the top ten. Antigens of these TCRs are unknown. Sample: CD4+ T cells from blood, cultured in vitro. Receptor source: a human donor in good health.

The V gene is TRBV6-2 or TRBV6-3, the J gene TRBJ1-5, with a tentative D call TRBD1 (6 bases). CDR1 MNHEY and CDR2 SVGEGT come from the germline V gene. The CDR3 length is 13 residues. V was pared by 4 bases and J by 7 bases, with 11 bases between. This CDR3 is CASSLTGNQPQHF. CDR3 coding DNA: TGTGCCAGCAGTTTAACAGGGAACCAGCCCCAGCATTTT.

The chain employs TRBV20-1 and TRBJ2-5, with 8 nucleotides matching TRBD1. Germline values: CDR1 DFQATT, CDR2 SNEGSKA (reference sequence). The CDR3 runs 15 residues. Trimming removed 4 bases from V and 5 bases from J; junction bases left unmatched: 12. CDR3 bases: TGCAGTGCTAAGCCTGGACAGGGTGGGTTGGAGACCCAGTACTTC. Protein: CSAKPGQGGLETQYF.

In this sample, this clonotype turned up a few times. The chain uses TRBV20-1 and TRBJ1-5; no clear D. V was cut by 5 bases and J by 1 base, with 15 bases left in between. The CDR3 runs to 15 residues. Germline V gene lookup returns CDR1 DFQATT and CDR2 SNEGSKA (reference sequence). CDR3 nucleotide sequence: TGCAGTGCTTCGCCCCGGGGATCAAGCAATCAGCCCCAGCATTTT. Its translation: CSASPRGSSNQPQHF.

The rearrangement links TRBV27 to TRBJ1-2, with 8 nucleotides matching TRBD1. The germline V gene has CDR1 MNHEY and CDR2 SMNVEV (reference sequence). The CDR3 is 13 amino acids. With V trimmed by 5 bases and J by 5 bases, 4 bases remained unmatched. DNA of the CDR3: TGTGCCAGCAGTCCACGACAGGGGTATGGCTACACCTTC. It is translated as CASSPRQGYGYTF.

This chain links TRBV20-1 with TRBJ1-2, with D tentatively TRBD1 (5 bases). The V end lost 3 bases, the J end lost 0 bases, and 14 bases lay between the germline ends. The CDR3 consists of 15 residues. Germline loops: CDR1 DFQATT, CDR2 SNEGSKA (reference sequence). The CDR3 here is CSARSGGSTNYGYTF. DNA for the CDR3: TGCAGTGCTAGGTCCGGGGGGAGCACTAACTATGGCTACACCTTC.

The gene calls are TRBV6-5 and TRBJ1-2; 8 bases map to TRBD1. Germline CDR1 MNHEY, CDR2 SVGAGI. J lost 8 bases, V lost 2 bases, and 10 bases had no gene match. The CDR3 is 15 residues long. The CDR3 reads CASSYGAGGSRGYTF. The CDR3, as DNA: TGTGCCAGCAGTTACGGGGCAGGGGGCTCAAGAGGCTACACCTTC.

This clonotype is medium-sized by share. The chain recombines TRBV19 with TRBJ1-5; D uncertain. The CDR3 sequence is 15 residues long. V lost 4 bases to trimming and J lost 0 bases, with 10 bases between them. Germline CDR1 reads LNHDA; CDR2 reads SQIVND (reference sequence). CDR3 bases: TGTGCCAGTAGTACTCGATCCCTTAGCAATCAGCCCCAGCATTTT. Translated: CASSTRSLSNQPQHF.

This clonotype was found a few times. V usage is TRBV6-5 and J usage is TRBJ2-1; D is perhaps TRBD2 (6 bases). V lost 3 bases, J lost 4 bases, and 22 bases lay in between. The CDR3 extends over 18 amino acids. Germline CDR1 reads MNHEY; CDR2 reads SVGAGI. The CDR3 region has the DNA TGTGCCAGCAGTTATGCGAAGGGACCGGTAGCGGTGTACAATGAGCAGTTCTTC. Residues: CASSYAKGPVAVYNEQFF.

The chain recombines TRBV7-9 with TRBJ2-7, with D perhaps TRBD1 (5 bases). This CDR3 is 16 amino acids long. The germline CDR1 and CDR2 sequences are SEHNR and FQNEAQ (reference sequence). V was cut by 5 bases and J by 2 bases, with 19 bases left in between. CDR3 bases: TGTGCCAGCAGCGGAAGAATCAGGGTCTCGGCCTACGAGCAGTACTTC. Its translation: CASSGRIRVSAYEQYF.

This clonotype was counted only a few times. This rearrangement joins TRBV18 to TRBJ2-4; a weak D match, TRBD2 (7 bases). The germline V gene encodes CDR1 KGHSH and CDR2 LQKENI. The CDR3 is 18 amino acids. Trimming left V 5 bases short and J 0 bases short, with 20 bases between. This chain's CDR3 is CASSGTRGGTLAKNIQYF. The CDR3 nucleotides are TGTGCCAGCTCAGGAACCAGGGGAGGGACCCTAGCCAAAAACATTCAGTACTTC.

V gene TRBV6-5 combines with J gene TRBJ1-1; 7 nucleotides agree with TRBD1. Looked up from germline, CDR1 is MNHEY and CDR2 is SVGAGI. The CDR3 is 15 residues long. V lost 2 bases, J lost 4 bases, and 7 bases stayed unmatched. The CDR3 DNA follows: TGTGCCAGCAGTTACCTCCAGACAGGGAGCACTGAAGCTTTCTTT. Its translation is CASSYLQTGSTEAFF.

V is TRBV6-1 and J is TRBJ1-2; D perhaps matches TRBD1 (5 bases). The V end lost 5 bases, the J end lost 6 bases, and 10 bases lay between the germline ends. The CDR3 is 12 residues long. Germline V gene sequence: CDR1 MNHNS, CDR2 SASEGT. The CDR3 bases are TGTGCCAGCAGTACCGGGACTCATGGCTACACCTTC. Translation gives CASSTGTHGYTF.

The V and J genes are TRBV20-1 and TRBJ1-2; 8 bases fit TRBD1. Trimming took 5 bases from V and 4 from J; bases not matched to a gene: 3. Germline-derived CDR1 and CDR2 are DFQATT and SNEGSKA (reference sequence). The CDR3 is made up of 12 amino acids. The CDR3 bases are TGCAGTGCTGATACAGGGGGCTATGGCTACACCTTC. Translation gives CSADTGGYGYTF.

There are a few counts of this clonotype. The chain couples TRBV20-1 to TRBJ2-1, with 8 bases lining up with TRBD1. The CDR3 loop spans 13 amino acids. The junction had 3 bases not matched to a gene; V was cut back by 6 bases and J by 2 bases. The germline V gene encodes CDR1 DFQATT and CDR2 SNEGSKA (reference sequence). For the CDR3, the DNA is TGCAGTGCCCAGGGACAGGCCTACAATGAGCAGTTCTTC. Translating gives CSAQGQAYNEQFF.

This clonotype has only a few counts. The V call is TRBV11-2, the J call TRBJ1-2; D may be TRBD1 (5 bases). CDR1 and CDR2 from the germline V gene are SGHAT and FQNNGV. The V and J ends lost 5 bases and 5 bases respectively, with 21 bases between them. This CDR3 region has 16 residues. CDR3 bases: TGTGCCAGCAGCCCCCCGGACGGAGGGGTTTGGTATGGCTACACCTTC. It translates to CASSPPDGGVWYGYTF.

The chain is built from TRBV29-1 and TRBJ1-1, with D unclear. The CDR3 consists of 13 residues. Trimming pared 2 bases from V and 2 bases from J, leaving 9 bases between. The germline CDR1 and CDR2 sequences are SQVTM and ANQGSEA. CDR3 bases: TGCAGCGTTGAAAGGGATTTCAACACTGAAGCTTTCTTT. This gives the protein CSVERDFNTEAFF.

The chain links TRBV6-2 or TRBV6-3 to TRBJ1-1; the D is unclear. Germline V CDR1 and CDR2: MNHEY, SVGEGT. This CDR3 has 12 residues. Trimming removed 6 bases from V and 0 bases from J, with 5 bases in between. In DNA, the CDR3 is TGTGCCAGCAGGACTATGAACACTGAAGCTTTCTTT. Its translation is CASRTMNTEAFF.

The V and J genes are TRBV7-2 and TRBJ2-2; possibly TRBD2 for D (7 bases). CDR3 length: 15 amino acids. Between the trimmed V and J ends, which lost 4 bases and 6 bases, there was a span of 15 bases. Germline CDR1 is SGHTA and CDR2 is FQGNSA. CDR3 in DNA: TGTGCCAGCAGCTCTGAAGGGGGGGTAGCCGGGGAGCTGTTTTTT. Translation gives CASSSEGGVAGELFF.

The chain has TRBV7-9 and TRBJ1-2, with D possibly matching TRBD1 (5 bases). The germline gives CDR1 SEHNR, CDR2 FQNEAQ (reference sequence). The CDR3 has 13 amino acids. The V end was cut by 3 bases, the J end by 8 bases, with 13 bases between. CDR3 residues: CASSFTATEGYTF. The CDR3 nucleotides read TGTGCCAGCAGCTTTACTGCGACAGAAGGCTACACCTTC.

This clonotype showed up just a few times. V is TRBV7-9 and J is TRBJ1-2; TRBD1 is a possible D gene (5 bases). Germline CDR1 and CDR2: SEHNR and FQNEAQ (reference sequence). The CDR3 contains 15 residues. Trimming cost V 7 bases and J 2 bases, with 17 bases left between them. The CDR3 protein is CASTPKEGSNYGYTF. In nucleotides, the CDR3 is TGTGCCAGCACCCCCAAGGAGGGGAGCAACTATGGCTACACCTTC.

As DNA, the CDR3 is TGTGCCAGCTCACAGGGTCGCGAGCAGTACTTC. Its translation: CASSQGREQYF. This chain links TRBV6-1 with TRBJ2-1, with D possibly matching TRBD1 (6 bases). The end of the DNA aligns better with TRBJ2-7, so the J call may be wrong. The CDR3 covers 11 residues. Germline lookup yields CDR1 MNHNS and CDR2 SASEGT.

The chain joins TRBV19 to TRBJ2-3, with D perhaps TRBD2 (6 bases). The CDR3 totals 17 residues. V was trimmed by 4 bases and J by 2 bases, leaving 19 bases between them. In germline, CDR1 is LNHDA, CDR2 SQIVND (reference sequence). The CDR3 coding sequence is TGTGCCAGTAGTACTGGGCGGGGCAGGTCGCACACAGATACGCAGTATTTT. Translated: CASSTGRGRSHTDTQYF.

This clonotype was detected a few times. This rearrangement joins TRBV6-1 to TRBJ2-2; no definite D call. Between the trimmed V and J ends, which lost 7 bases and 5 bases, there was a span of 11 bases. CDR1 and CDR2 from the germline V gene are MNHNS and SASEGT. This CDR3 is built from 13 residues. CDR3 loop: CASMVPGTGELFF. In nucleotides, the CDR3 is TGTGCCAGCATGGTACCTGGGACCGGGGAGCTGTTTTTT.

This clonotype occurred a few times. The V gene is TRBV18, the J gene TRBJ1-4; D gene uncertain. Deletions cut 3 bases from V and 4 bases from J, with 15 bases between. The germline CDR1 and CDR2 sequences are KGHSH and LQKENI. The length of the CDR3 is 16 residues. The CDR3 DNA is TGTGCCAGCTCACCCGGACCTCAAGGGAGTAATGAAAAACTGTTTTTT. It specifies CASSPGPQGSNEKLFF.

This chain's CDR3 is CASSYSRRERTSGRNNEQFF. The CDR3 DNA reads as TGTGCCAGCAGTTACTCGAGAAGGGAAAGGACTAGCGGGAGGAACAATGAGCAGTTCTTC. The chain carries TRBV6-2 or TRBV6-3 and TRBJ2-1, with 14 positions matching TRBD2. V shed 0 bases and J 5 bases; nucleotides not matched to a gene: 12. This CDR3 has 20 amino acids. Germline V lookup: CDR1 MNHEY, CDR2 SVGEGT.

This clonotype was picked up a small number of times. The gene calls are TRBV2 and TRBJ1-5, with a possible D match to TRBD1 (6 bases). The germline V and J ends were trimmed by 4 bases and 0 bases, with 10 bases remaining between them. Germline V gene sequence: CDR1 SNHLY, CDR2 FYNNEI. The CDR3 consists of 15 residues. CDR3 residues: CASSGGQSSNQPQHF. The CDR3 region has the DNA TGTGCCAGCAGTGGCGGACAGTCTAGCAATCAGCCCCAGCATTTT. The entire variable domain, with the rest obtained from reference TRBV2 and TRBJ1-5, is as follows: EPEVTQTPSHQVTQMGQEVILRCVPISNHLYFYWYRQILGQKVEFLVSFYNNEISEKSEIFDDQFSVERPDGSNFTLKIRSTKLEDSAMYFCASSGGQSSNQPQHFGDGTRLSIL.

CDR3 in DNA: TGTGCCAGCAGCTTAGCGTGGGGACAGACCTACGAGCAGTACTTC. Translated: CASSLAWGQTYEQYF. The chain employs TRBV7-2 and TRBJ2-7; 7 bases line up with TRBD1. The CDR3 contains 15 residues. Per the germline V gene, CDR1 is SGHTA and CDR2 is FQGNSA. Trimming took 0 bases from V and 2 from J; bases not matched to a gene: 4.